A selection of T cell receptor beta chains follows, all from one sample in a study of vaccination and CD4 T cells after COVID-19. TCRdb ran MiXCR on the PCR reads and lists one entry per CDR3 protein. The table includes 11,000 or so distinct CDR3 sequences, under 65% detected once. Their recognized antigens are unknown. Sequences were obtained from CD4+ T cells from blood, cultured in vitro. These receptors were taken from a human donor who had recovered from COVID-19. CDR3s include the opening cysteine and the closing phenylalanine or tryptophan. The D gene is left open where the match is weak. The size of a clone is reported for some rows only, either as once, few or many, or as a class for expanded clones.

size: NA
D: NA
J: TRBJ1-6
V: TRBV5-4
DNA: TGTGCCAGCAGCTCCGAGCAAACAGGGATAATTAATTCACCCCTCCACTTT
CDR3: CASSSEQTGIINSPLHF

size: NA
D: TRBD1
J: TRBJ2-1
V: TRBV7-9
DNA: TGTGCCAGCAGCTTAGGTTGGCTTGCGGGACAGGGCCACAATGAGCAGTTCTTC
CDR3: CASSLGWLAGQGHNEQFF

size: NA
D: NA
J: TRBJ1-1
V: TRBV30
DNA: TGTGCCTGGAGTGTACCCGAGGCTGGGAACACTGAAGCTTTCTTT
CDR3: CAWSVPEAGNTEAFF

size: NA
D: TRBD1
J: TRBJ2-7
V: TRBV19
DNA: TGTGCCAGTAGTCCCCAGACAGGGGGCTTGTACGAGCAGTACTTC
CDR3: CASSPQTGGLYEQYF

size: NA
D: TRBD1
J: TRBJ2-2
V: TRBV11-2
DNA: TGTGCCAGCAGCTCCCTATACGGACAGGGGAACACCGGGGAGCTGTTTTTT
CDR3: CASSSLYGQGNTGELFF

size: NA
D: NA
J: TRBJ2-5
V: TRBV27
DNA: TGTGCCAGCAGTTTAGTGAACCAAGGAGGGGAGACCCAGTACTTC
CDR3: CASSLVNQGGETQYF

size: NA
D: TRBD1
J: TRBJ2-2
V: TRBV10-1
DNA: TGCGCCAGCAGTGAGGACGGGACAGGAACCGGGGAGCTGTTTTTT
CDR3: CASSEDGTGTGELFF

size: NA
D: TRBD2
J: TRBJ2-5
V: TRBV5-1
DNA: TGCGCCAGCAGCTTATTAGCGGGGCGGGGAGAGACCCAGTACTTC
CDR3: CASSLLAGRGETQYF

size: few
D: NA
J: TRBJ2-6
V: TRBV7-2
DNA: TGTGCCAGCAGCTATACAGCGACAGGGGCCAACGTCCTGACTTTC
CDR3: CASSYTATGANVLTF

size: NA
D: TRBD1
J: TRBJ2-7
V: TRBV30
DNA: TGTGCCTGGTTGTCCCGGGACAGGGGGCTTGAGCAGTACTTC
CDR3: CAWLSRDRGLEQYF

size: NA
D: NA
J: TRBJ2-2
V: TRBV5-1
DNA: TGCGCCAGCAGCCCAGGAGGAGTAACAATCGGGGAGCTGTTTTTT
CDR3: CASSPGGVTIGELFF

size: few
D: NA
J: TRBJ1-2
V: TRBV20-1
DNA: TGCAGTGCCCCCGTGCAGGGGATTACTAACTATGGCTACACCTTC
CDR3: CSAPVQGITNYGYTF

size: NA
D: NA
J: TRBJ1-4
V: TRBV10-2
DNA: TGCGCCAGCAGTGAGAATACCGGGACAATTGAACTGTTTTTT
CDR3: CASSENTGTIELFF

size: NA
D: TRBD2
J: TRBJ2-1
V: TRBV5-1
DNA: TGCGCCAGCAGCGGCCAGCGGGGGGGCCATAGTGAGCAGTTCTTC
CDR3: CASSGQRGGHSEQFF

size: NA
D: NA
J: TRBJ1-1
V: TRBV27
DNA: TGTGCCAGCAGTTACTCACAGGGTTTGACTGAAGCTTTCTTT
CDR3: CASSYSQGLTEAFF

size: NA
D: NA
J: TRBJ2-2
V: TRBV15
DNA: TGTGCCACCGGGAATCCGGGGTCCATGGCCGGGGAGCTGTTTTTT
CDR3: CATGNPGSMAGELFF

size: NA
D: NA
J: TRBJ1-1
V: TRBV27
DNA: TGTGCCAGCAGTTTATCGAGATCCACTGAAGCTTTCTTT
CDR3: CASSLSRSTEAFF

size: NA
D: NA
J: TRBJ1-5
V: TRBV4-1
DNA: TGCGCCAGCAGCCAAGATCCCGGACCCGCATATCAGCCCCAGCATTTT
CDR3: CASSQDPGPAYQPQHF

size: few
D: TRBD1
J: TRBJ1-2
V: TRBV23-1
DNA: TGCGCCAGCAGTCACCGGGGACAGGGTAGGGGCATATGGGGCTACACCTTC
CDR3: CASSHRGQGRGIWGYTF

size: NA
D: NA
J: TRBJ1-3
V: TRBV21-1
DNA: TGTGCCAGCAGCAAGTTTCCGGGGGCCTCAGGAAACACCATATATTTT
CDR3: CASSKFPGASGNTIYF

size: once
D: TRBD1
J: TRBJ1-1
V: TRBV7-2
DNA: TGTGCCAGCAGCTTAGTGGCAGGGGGGAACACTGAAGCTTTCTTT
CDR3: CASSLVAGGNTEAFF

size: NA
D: TRBD2
J: TRBJ2-3
V: TRBV20-1
DNA: TGCAGTGCTCCCCCCTCAGGCGGGGGTGCCGGAGATACGCAGTATTTT
CDR3: CSAPPSGGGAGDTQYF

size: few
D: NA
J: TRBJ1-5
V: TRBV6-2/TRBV6-3
DNA: TGTGCCAGCAGCCAGATCGGCCCCCAGCATTTT
CDR3: CASSQIGPQHF

size: NA
D: NA
J: TRBJ1-1
V: TRBV12-2
DNA: TGTGCAAGTCGCTTCCCCTTAAGTGAAAAGGGGATCATGAACACTGAAGCTTTCTTT
CDR3: CASRFPLSEKGIMNTEAFF

size: NA
D: TRBD1
J: TRBJ1-1
V: TRBV6-2/TRBV6-3
DNA: TGTGCCAGCAGTCGACAGGGGGCAGGTACTGAAGCTTTCTTT
CDR3: CASSRQGAGTEAFF

size: NA
D: NA
J: TRBJ2-5
V: TRBV11-3
DNA: TGTGCCAGCAGCTTAGGTGTCCTGAGTTGGGAGGAAGAGACCCAGTACTTC
CDR3: CASSLGVLSWEEETQYF

size: NA
D: NA
J: TRBJ2-3
V: TRBV6-1
DNA: TGTGCCAGCAGTGCGGGGGATTGGGATACGCAGTATTTT
CDR3: CASSAGDWDTQYF

size: few
D: TRBD1
J: TRBJ2-2
V: TRBV29-1
DNA: TGCAGCGTTGAGGACAGTCCCGGGACAGGTCCCAGGGGGACCGGGGAGCTGTTTTTT
CDR3: CSVEDSPGTGPRGTGELFF

size: NA
D: NA
J: TRBJ2-2
V: TRBV12-3/TRBV12-4
DNA: TGTGCCAGCAGTTTAGGCAGGCGAGTCACCGGGGAGCTGTTTTTT
CDR3: CASSLGRRVTGELFF

size: NA
D: NA
J: TRBJ2-5
V: TRBV25-1
DNA: TGTGCCAGCGCACCTCGCGGGGGCCGGGGGGAGACCCAGTACTTC
CDR3: CASAPRGGRGETQYF

size: NA
D: NA
J: TRBJ1-5
V: TRBV30
DNA: TGTGCCTGGAGTGCAGGGGTCAATCAGCCCCAGCATTTT
CDR3: CAWSAGVNQPQHF

size: few
D: NA
J: TRBJ1-2
V: TRBV7-8
DNA: TGTGCCAGCAGCTCCCGGGCTGATACCCGCTATGGCTACACCTTC
CDR3: CASSSRADTRYGYTF

size: NA
D: NA
J: TRBJ1-2
V: TRBV27
DNA: TGTGCCAGCAGTTTAATGGACTATGGCTACACCTTC
CDR3: CASSLMDYGYTF

size: NA
D: NA
J: TRBJ2-7
V: TRBV2
DNA: TGTGCCAGCCGAGTGCAGAGCTCCTACGAGCAGTACTTC
CDR3: CASRVQSSYEQYF

size: few
D: TRBD1
J: TRBJ1-1
V: TRBV12-3/TRBV12-4
DNA: TGTGCCAGCACCGGGACAGCAAACTTAGTGAACACTGAAGCTTTCTTT
CDR3: CASTGTANLVNTEAFF

size: NA
D: NA
J: TRBJ2-5
V: TRBV15
DNA: TGTGCCACCAGCAGAGGATCGGACCAAGAGACCCAGTACTTC
CDR3: CATSRGSDQETQYF